A selection of T cell receptor beta chains follows, all from one sample in a study of shared clonotypes between healthy human individuals. Measured with immunoSEQ multiplex PCR; TCRdb has only the in-frame clones, and not every one. The profile shows around 2.5 million clones, 93% of them singletons. The sample comprised naive CD4+ T cells from PBMCs. The receptors originated from a man between 18 and 29 years old in good health. Some clones in this sample may be carry-over from other donors' samples. The CDR3 runs from the conserved cysteine through the conserved F or W. Fields, in order: clone size, V gene, J gene, D gene, CDR3 DNA, CDR3 protein. The D gene is left open where the match is weak. Clone size is stated in some rows and not others, as once, few, many or a class when expanded.

clone_size: NA
v_call: TRBV28
j_call: TRBJ1-2
d_call: TRBD1
cdr3_nt: TGTGCCAGCAGTCTCCCCGGGACAGAAGCTAACTATGGCTACACCTTC
cdr3_aa: CASSLPGTEANYGYTF

clone_size: NA
v_call: TRBV5-1
j_call: TRBJ2-1
d_call: TRBD2
cdr3_nt: TGCGCCAGCAGCTTGCGGGGCCAGCGAGGGCGGGAGGGCCGTCGGGATGAGCAGTTCTTC
cdr3_aa: CASSLRGQRGREGRRDEQFF

clone_size: NA
v_call: TRBV19
j_call: TRBJ2-7
d_call: TRBD2
cdr3_nt: TGTGCCAGTAGTACGCGGACTAGCGGGAGTGTGTACGAGCAGTACTTC
cdr3_aa: CASSTRTSGSVYEQYF

clone_size: NA
v_call: TRBV28
j_call: TRBJ2-5
d_call: TRBD1
cdr3_nt: TGTGCCAGCAGCCCACAGGGGGCTCGGGAGACCCAGTACTTC
cdr3_aa: CASSPQGARETQYF

clone_size: NA
v_call: TRBV6-5
j_call: TRBJ2-7
d_call: TRBD1
cdr3_nt: TGTGCCACCTCGAGGGGGACAGGGGCTAACGAGCAGTACTTC
cdr3_aa: CATSRGTGANEQYF

clone_size: NA
v_call: TRBV4-1
j_call: TRBJ2-1
d_call: TRBD2
cdr3_nt: TGCGCCAGCAGCCAAGACCATGCGGGAGGGCCAATCGGTTACAATGAGCAGTTCTTC
cdr3_aa: CASSQDHAGGPIGYNEQFF

clone_size: NA
v_call: TRBV7-9
j_call: TRBJ1-2
d_call: TRBD1
cdr3_nt: TGTGCCAGCAGCTTAAATGACAGGGGGCTTAACTATGGCTACACCTTC
cdr3_aa: CASSLNDRGLNYGYTF

clone_size: NA
v_call: TRBV7-9
j_call: TRBJ1-3
d_call: NA
cdr3_nt: TGTGCCAGCAGCCCCCTCCGAGGGGGACCGTCTGGAAACACCATATATTTT
cdr3_aa: CASSPLRGGPSGNTIYF

clone_size: NA
v_call: TRBV18
j_call: TRBJ2-7
d_call: NA
cdr3_nt: TGTGCCAGCTCACCAGAGGGTTTGGACGAGCAGTACTTC
cdr3_aa: CASSPEGLDEQYF

clone_size: NA
v_call: TRBV5-4
j_call: TRBJ2-1
d_call: TRBD2
cdr3_nt: TGTGCCAGCAGCTTGGGTCGGACTAGCGGCGCAGAGACTTACTACAATGAGCAGTTCTTC
cdr3_aa: CASSLGRTSGAETYYNEQFF

clone_size: NA
v_call: TRBV6-5
j_call: TRBJ1-1
d_call: TRBD1
cdr3_nt: TGTGCCAGCAGTGACTCGGGACAGATGAACACTGAAGCTTTCTTT
cdr3_aa: CASSDSGQMNTEAFF

clone_size: NA
v_call: TRBV30
j_call: TRBJ1-3
d_call: NA
cdr3_nt: TGTGCCTGGAGCGTGACAGCTGGAAACACCATATATTTT
cdr3_aa: CAWSVTAGNTIYF

clone_size: NA
v_call: TRBV18
j_call: TRBJ2-7
d_call: NA
cdr3_nt: TGTGCCAGCTCACCCGGACCTAACTACGAGCAGTACTTC
cdr3_aa: CASSPGPNYEQYF

clone_size: NA
v_call: TRBV7-9
j_call: TRBJ1-1
d_call: NA
cdr3_nt: TGTGCCAGCAGCCCCTATAACACTGAAGCTTTCTTT
cdr3_aa: CASSPYNTEAFF

clone_size: NA
v_call: TRBV30
j_call: TRBJ2-5
d_call: NA
cdr3_nt: TGTGCCTGGAGTAGGCTTGGCGGGGTTTTAGGGGAGACCCAGTACTTC
cdr3_aa: CAWSRLGGVLGETQYF

clone_size: once
v_call: TRBV28
j_call: TRBJ1-3
d_call: NA
cdr3_nt: TGTGCCAGCACAGGAAACACCATATATTTT
cdr3_aa: CASTGNTIYF

clone_size: NA
v_call: TRBV4-1
j_call: TRBJ2-3
d_call: TRBD2
cdr3_nt: TGCGCCAGCAGCCACCCTAGCGGAGGATTCACAGATACGCAGTATTTT
cdr3_aa: CASSHPSGGFTDTQYF

clone_size: once
v_call: TRBV5-1
j_call: TRBJ2-3
d_call: NA
cdr3_nt: TGCGCCAGCAGGCTTGGGCGCGGGCCTAGCACAGATACGCAGTATTTT
cdr3_aa: CASRLGRGPSTDTQYF

clone_size: NA
v_call: TRBV5-1
j_call: TRBJ1-4
d_call: TRBD1
cdr3_nt: TGCGCCAGCAGCTGGACAGGGAATGAAAAACTGTTTTTT
cdr3_aa: CASSWTGNEKLFF

clone_size: NA
v_call: TRBV5-8
j_call: TRBJ2-7
d_call: TRBD2
cdr3_nt: TGTGCCAGCAGCTTGCCCCGGGGGGACGAGCAGTACTTC
cdr3_aa: CASSLPRGDEQYF

clone_size: NA
v_call: TRBV9
j_call: TRBJ2-5
d_call: NA
cdr3_nt: TGTGCCAGCAGCACAAGGGTTCAAGAGACCCAGTACTTC
cdr3_aa: CASSTRVQETQYF

clone_size: NA
v_call: TRBV7-3
j_call: TRBJ2-2
d_call: TRBD1
cdr3_nt: TGTGCCAGCAGCCCACAGGGGCCCAACACCGGGGAGCTGTTTTTT
cdr3_aa: CASSPQGPNTGELFF

clone_size: NA
v_call: TRBV6-1
j_call: TRBJ2-3
d_call: NA
cdr3_nt: TGTGCCAGCAACCCGAGCGGAACAGATACGCAGTATTTT
cdr3_aa: CASNPSGTDTQYF

clone_size: NA
v_call: TRBV5-1
j_call: TRBJ1-2
d_call: TRBD1
cdr3_nt: TGCGCCAGCAGCCCAGGGACAGCCGACTATGGCTACACCTTC
cdr3_aa: CASSPGTADYGYTF

clone_size: NA
v_call: TRBV2
j_call: TRBJ2-2
d_call: TRBD2
cdr3_nt: TGTGCCAGCAGCCTAGCGGGAGTGGGTCGTAGCACCGGGGAGCTGTTTTTT
cdr3_aa: CASSLAGVGRSTGELFF

clone_size: few
v_call: TRBV5-1
j_call: TRBJ1-4
d_call: TRBD1
cdr3_nt: TGCGCCAGCAGTCGAACAGGGGCCTCTAATGAAAAACTGTTTTTT
cdr3_aa: CASSRTGASNEKLFF

clone_size: NA
v_call: TRBV5-1
j_call: TRBJ1-2
d_call: NA
cdr3_nt: TGCGCCAGCAGCTCACAGGGAGGTGGCTACACCTTC
cdr3_aa: CASSSQGGGYTF

clone_size: NA
v_call: TRBV30
j_call: TRBJ1-3
d_call: NA
cdr3_nt: TGTGCCTGGGCCACCCTAGCTGGAAACACCATATATTTT
cdr3_aa: CAWATLAGNTIYF

clone_size: NA
v_call: TRBV6-6
j_call: TRBJ2-3
d_call: TRBD1
cdr3_nt: TGTGCCAGCAGTTACCCTAAAGGGACAGGAGCAGATACGCAGTATTTT
cdr3_aa: CASSYPKGTGADTQYF

clone_size: NA
v_call: TRBV19
j_call: TRBJ2-3
d_call: TRBD2
cdr3_nt: TGTGCCAGTAGTATGGGACTAGCGGCCTACACAGATACGCAGTATTTT
cdr3_aa: CASSMGLAAYTDTQYF

clone_size: once
v_call: TRBV7-6
j_call: TRBJ2-5
d_call: NA
cdr3_nt: TGTGCCAGCAGCTTGTTCCAAGAGACCCAGTACTTC
cdr3_aa: CASSLFQETQYF

clone_size: NA
v_call: TRBV28
j_call: TRBJ1-5
d_call: NA
cdr3_nt: TGTGCCAGCAGTTTTGGTTCGGGGAGGGGAAATCAGCCCCAGCATTTT
cdr3_aa: CASSFGSGRGNQPQHF

clone_size: NA
v_call: TRBV9
j_call: TRBJ1-1
d_call: NA
cdr3_nt: TGTGCCAGCAGCGTACAGCCGAACACTGAAGCTTTCTTT
cdr3_aa: CASSVQPNTEAFF

clone_size: few
v_call: TRBV18
j_call: TRBJ1-1
d_call: NA
cdr3_nt: TGTGCCAGCTCCCCCGGGTCTCATCGGGCTGAAGCTTTCTTT
cdr3_aa: CASSPGSHRAEAFF

clone_size: NA
v_call: TRBV29-1
j_call: TRBJ1-2
d_call: NA
cdr3_nt: TGCAGCGTTGAGACGGGGCCCCGGGGAGGCTACACCTTC
cdr3_aa: CSVETGPRGGYTF

clone_size: NA
v_call: TRBV28
j_call: TRBJ2-4
d_call: TRBD1
cdr3_nt: TGTGCCAGCAGTGATTGGGGGACAGGGACCATAGCCAAAAACATTCAGTACTTC
cdr3_aa: CASSDWGTGTIAKNIQYF

clone_size: once
v_call: TRBV7-3
j_call: TRBJ2-3
d_call: NA
cdr3_nt: TGTGCCAGCAGCGATGGGGCGGGCACAGATACGCAGTATTTT
cdr3_aa: CASSDGAGTDTQYF

clone_size: NA
v_call: TRBV18
j_call: TRBJ2-7
d_call: NA
cdr3_nt: TGTGCCAGCTCACCCCGAACGCAAACCTACGAGCAGTACTTC
cdr3_aa: CASSPRTQTYEQYF

clone_size: NA
v_call: TRBV28
j_call: TRBJ2-3
d_call: NA
cdr3_nt: TGTGCCAGCAGGGGAACCACAGATACGCAGTATTTT
cdr3_aa: CASRGTTDTQYF

clone_size: NA
v_call: TRBV27
j_call: TRBJ2-5
d_call: TRBD2
cdr3_nt: TGTGCCAGCAGTTTATCGTTACTAGCGGGAGAGACCCAGTACTTC
cdr3_aa: CASSLSLLAGETQYF

clone_size: NA
v_call: TRBV9
j_call: TRBJ1-2
d_call: NA
cdr3_nt: TGTGCCAGCAGCGTAGGACAGAACGCTAACTATGGCTACACCTTC
cdr3_aa: CASSVGQNANYGYTF

clone_size: NA
v_call: TRBV30
j_call: TRBJ2-3
d_call: TRBD2
cdr3_nt: TGTGCCTGGAGACTAGCGGGAGAGGAAGATACGCAGTATTTT
cdr3_aa: CAWRLAGEEDTQYF

clone_size: NA
v_call: TRBV27
j_call: TRBJ1-5
d_call: NA
cdr3_nt: TGTGCCAGCAGTTTGTGGGGGAATCAGCCCCAGCATTTT
cdr3_aa: CASSLWGNQPQHF

clone_size: NA
v_call: TRBV19
j_call: TRBJ1-4
d_call: NA
cdr3_nt: TGTGCCAGTACCATCGACAGCCGTTCAGGGTACAAACTGTTTTTT
cdr3_aa: CASTIDSRSGYKLFF

clone_size: NA
v_call: TRBV19
j_call: TRBJ1-1
d_call: NA
cdr3_nt: TGTGCCAGTAGTCAACCAAGGGGGGCATATGAAGCTTTCTTT
cdr3_aa: CASSQPRGAYEAFF

clone_size: NA
v_call: TRBV28
j_call: TRBJ1-5
d_call: NA
cdr3_nt: TGTGCCAGCAGCAGGACAACCGATAGCAATCAGCCCCAGCATTTT
cdr3_aa: CASSRTTDSNQPQHF

clone_size: NA
v_call: TRBV27
j_call: TRBJ2-1
d_call: NA
cdr3_nt: TGTGCCAGCAGTTTATCCAGCGGGTTAGCCTACAATGAGCAGTTCTTC
cdr3_aa: CASSLSSGLAYNEQFF

clone_size: NA
v_call: TRBV10-3
j_call: TRBJ2-7
d_call: NA
cdr3_nt: TGTGCCACACTTCTTGGGCCAGGGGGGTCCTACGAGCAGTACTTC
cdr3_aa: CATLLGPGGSYEQYF

clone_size: NA
v_call: TRBV4-1
j_call: TRBJ1-3
d_call: TRBD1
cdr3_nt: TGCGCCAGCAGCCCAGGGACAGCAAGCTCTGGAAACACCATATATTTT
cdr3_aa: CASSPGTASSGNTIYF

clone_size: NA
v_call: TRBV7-2
j_call: TRBJ2-1
d_call: NA
cdr3_nt: TGTGCCAGCAGCACCGGACGGAATGAGCAGTTCTTC
cdr3_aa: CASSTGRNEQFF

clone_size: once
v_call: TRBV5-4
j_call: TRBJ1-2
d_call: NA
cdr3_nt: TGTGCCAGCAGCTTTTTTGGGACTCTGGGGGGTGGCTACACCTTC
cdr3_aa: CASSFFGTLGGGYTF

clone_size: NA
v_call: TRBV7-2
j_call: TRBJ2-5
d_call: NA
cdr3_nt: TGTGCCAGCACTGTGAAGGGGGGACGAGAGACCCAGTACTTC
cdr3_aa: CASTVKGGRETQYF

clone_size: NA
v_call: TRBV6-6
j_call: TRBJ1-1
d_call: NA
cdr3_nt: TGTGCCAGCAGTCCCTCAGGGAATTCGAACACTGAAGCTTTCTTT
cdr3_aa: CASSPSGNSNTEAFF

clone_size: NA
v_call: TRBV30
j_call: TRBJ2-1
d_call: NA
cdr3_nt: TGTGCCTGGAGTAGGGCTAGCCGTTACAATGAGCAGTTCTTC
cdr3_aa: CAWSRASRYNEQFF

clone_size: NA
v_call: TRBV7-2
j_call: TRBJ2-2
d_call: NA
cdr3_nt: TGTGCCAGTGGGGGTAGGGCGCCCGCCGGGGAGCTGTTTTTT
cdr3_aa: CASGGRAPAGELFF

clone_size: NA
v_call: TRBV5-1
j_call: TRBJ2-7
d_call: TRBD1
cdr3_nt: TGCGCCAGCAGCCTCCGGACAGGGGCCTACGAGCAGTACTTC
cdr3_aa: CASSLRTGAYEQYF

clone_size: NA
v_call: TRBV6-1
j_call: TRBJ2-7
d_call: TRBD1
cdr3_nt: TGTGCCAGCAGTGGGGACAGGGCAAAGCAGTACTTC
cdr3_aa: CASSGDRAKQYF

clone_size: NA
v_call: TRBV28
j_call: TRBJ2-7
d_call: TRBD2
cdr3_nt: TGTGCCATCACCCCCCGGGAGGCCTTCACCGAGCAGTACTTC
cdr3_aa: CAITPREAFTEQYF

clone_size: NA
v_call: TRBV13
j_call: TRBJ1-3
d_call: TRBD1
cdr3_nt: TGTGCCAGCAGCCCTCGGACAGGCTCTGGAAACACCATATATTTT
cdr3_aa: CASSPRTGSGNTIYF